This TCR beta chain was captured by sequencing in a study of blood T cells in healthy people across ages. Study summary: About one barcoded beta molecule per two T cells came from capture by template switching.

The CDR3 is made up of 16 amino acids. With V trimmed by 4 bases and J by 5 bases, 6 bases remained unmatched. Per germline, CDR1 SGHRS and CDR2 YFSETQ. Each sample provided at least 5.5 micrograms of extracted total RNA. Worth noting for this clonotype: The antigen remains undetermined.

Study findings and constraints: Age showed a roughly linear inverse relationship with TCR beta diversity per million T cells. Total diversity from one million sequenced T cells was likely underestimated.

Through a sample-barcoded 5' primer and a J-beta primer mix, a second PCR was run for about 7 to 12 cycles. TCRdb processed the 5' RACE reads anew with MiXCR; each CDR3 protein has one entry. The sample has roughly 800,000 distinct CDR3 sequences; approximately 55% are singletons. The chain combines TRBV5-1 with TRBJ2-7, with TRBD2 matching 16 bases. This receptor was obtained from a man older than 75 in good health. Sequencing was performed on blood. CDR3 nucleotides: TGCGCCAGCAGCGCAGGGACTAGCGGGAGGGCCAACGAGCAGTACTTC. Protein: CASSAGTSGRANEQYF.